The rows below give T cell receptor beta chains drawn from one sample of a study of identical twins. TCRdb re-called the 5' RACE reads with MiXCR, one entry per CDR3 protein. The sample has about 570,000 distinct CDR3 sequences, 9.6% seen once. Separately, the same data were catalogued under a study of yellow fever vaccine responses in identical twins.

The sample taken for sequencing was PBMCs. The receptors here all came from a woman aged 18-35 years in good health. Both conserved end residues are part of each CDR3. D genes are given only for firm matches. Only part of the rows carry a size: once, few, many, or a class if the clone is expanded.

clone_size	j_call	d_call	v_call	cdr3_nt	cdr3_aa
NA	TRBJ2-2	NA	TRBV19	TGTGCCAGTAGTACTACAGTGAACACCGGGGAGCTGTTTTTT	CASSTTVNTGELFF
many	TRBJ2-1	TRBD2	TRBV20-1	TGCAGTGCCAGGAGGGCGGGAGCCTACAATGAGCAGTTCTTC	CSARRAGAYNEQFF
NA	TRBJ2-1	NA	TRBV12-3/TRBV12-4	TGTGCCAGCAGTTTTCCCCAGGGTGGGTACAATGAGCAGTTCTTC	CASSFPQGGYNEQFF
many	TRBJ2-2	TRBD2	TRBV6-1	TGTGCCAGCAGAATAGACGGGACTAGTGGCACCGGGGAGCTGTTTTTT	CASRIDGTSGTGELFF
few	TRBJ2-3	NA	TRBV7-2	TGTGCCAGCAGCTTAGCTCCTATCACAGATACGCAGTATTTT	CASSLAPITDTQYF
few	TRBJ2-7	TRBD1	TRBV24-1	TGTGCCACCAGTGAGGACAGGGACCACGAGCAGTACTTC	CATSEDRDHEQYF
NA	TRBJ1-4	TRBD1	TRBV20-1	TGCAGTGCTAGAACCGGGACAGACTATGAAAAACTGTTTTTT	CSARTGTDYEKLFF
few	TRBJ2-7	NA	TRBV20-1	TGCAGTGCTAGGTACCCAATGAGTTCCTCCTACGAGCAGTACTTC	CSARYPMSSSYEQYF
NA	TRBJ1-2	NA	TRBV12-3/TRBV12-4	TGTGCCAGCAGTTTAGAGCAGGGGTCAAACTATGGCTACACCTTC	CASSLEQGSNYGYTF
few	TRBJ2-7	NA	TRBV7-9	TGTGCCAGCAGCTTAGGAGGGTCGGGAGATATCACCTACGAGCAGTACTTC	CASSLGGSGDITYEQYF
NA	TRBJ2-7	NA	TRBV20-1	TGCGCGTGGGGTAACTACGAGCAGTACTTC	CAWGNYEQYF
NA	TRBJ2-5	NA	TRBV12-3/TRBV12-4	TGTGCCAGCACTACGACAGGACTGCTCAAAGGACAAGAGACCCAGTACTTC	CASTTTGLLKGQETQYF
many	TRBJ2-7	NA	TRBV3-1	TGTGCCAGCAGCCAAGAAGGGGAAGGCTACGAGCAGTACTTC	CASSQEGEGYEQYF
NA	TRBJ2-7	NA	TRBV27	TGTGCCAGCAGTTATGGAGCCCCCTACGAGCAGTACTTC	CASSYGAPYEQYF
NA	TRBJ2-3	NA	TRBV7-9	TGTGCCAGCAGCTTAGTTACAGGTAGCACAGATACGCAGTATTTT	CASSLVTGSTDTQYF
many	TRBJ2-7	NA	TRBV25-1	TGTGCCAGCAATAATCCGGGATCAGGCGAGCAGTACTTC	CASNNPGSGEQYF